The present entry profiles one T cell receptor beta chain with its context. What it binds is not known. Primers used in a second PCR of roughly 6 to 12 cycles were a sample-barcoded 5' primer and a J-beta primer mix. Using its own MiXCR run on the 5' RACE reads, TCRdb lists one record per CDR3 protein. The table records around 800,000 distinct CDR3 sequences, around two fifths of them present only once. Trimming cost V 2 bases and J 0 bases, with 17 bases left between them. This CDR3 has 19 residues. Germline CDR1 MGHRA, CDR2 YSYEKL. The data were taken from a study of blood T cells in healthy people across ages. Study-level results: Shifts in expanded clonotypes may have been confounded by donor CMV status, which was unknown. More naive CD4+ cells and higher diversity marked long-lived donors relative to aged donors.

The material sequenced was blood. The chain links TRBV4-1 to TRBJ2-6; D is perhaps TRBD1 (5 bases). The sequence derives from a man aged 55 to 70 in good health. DNA of the CDR3: TGCGCCAGCAGCCAAACGCTGGCAGGGATGTCCTCTGGGGCCAACGTCCTGACTTTC. Translating gives CASSQTLAGMSSGANVLTF.